The 19 T cell receptor beta chains in this list originate from one sample, sequenced in a study of cytomegalovirus exposure and HLA in healthy donors. The protocol was immunoSEQ multiplex PCR, while the TCRdb copy is restricted to in-frame clones and leaves out a portion. The table includes over 250,000 clones, approximately 86% detected once. The source material was PBMCs. These receptors all come from a woman aged 18 to 35 in good health and CMV-seronegative.

The V gene is TRBV5-1, the J gene TRBJ2-1; 10 bases are a match to TRBD2. V dropped 0 bases and J dropped 8; count of bases not matched to a gene: 14. The CDR3 spans 18 residues. Per the germline V gene, CDR1 is SGHRS and CDR2 is YFSETQ. The CDR3 loop reads CASSLAAGGPPTGYEQFF. As DNA, the CDR3 is TGCGCCAGCAGCTTGGCAGCGGGAGGGCCTCCGACTGGATATGAGCAGTTCTTC.

The V gene is TRBV12-5, the J gene TRBJ2-2; perhaps TRBD1 as D (6 bases). The ends were cut back, 2 bases at V and 5 bases at J, with 15 bases in the middle. Per the germline V gene, CDR1 is LGHNT and CDR2 is FRNRAP. The CDR3 length is 16 residues. CDR3 in amino acids: CASGLTRQDLTGELFF. In DNA, the CDR3 is TGTGCTAGTGGTTTGACGCGACAGGACCTGACCGGGGAGCTGTTTTTT.

The rearrangement joins TRBV5-4 to TRBJ2-3, with D possibly being TRBD2 (6 bases). The V and J ends lost 5 bases and 0 bases respectively, with 10 bases between them. CDR1 and CDR2 (germline): SGHNT, YYREEE (reference sequence). The CDR3 is 14 residues long. CDR3 nucleotide sequence: TGTGCCAGCAGATCCGGGACTAGCACAGATACGCAGTATTTT. The encoded protein is CASRSGTSTDTQYF.

The V and J genes are TRBV5-6 and TRBJ2-7; perhaps TRBD1 as D (7 bases). The CDR3 consists of 16 residues. From germline, CDR1 is SGHDT and CDR2 YYEEEE. V lost 1 base and J lost 5, with 19 bases in between. This chain's CDR3 is CASSLPGWQGGDEQYF. Written as DNA, the CDR3 is TGTGCCAGCAGCTTGCCCGGGTGGCAGGGGGGCGACGAGCAGTACTTC.

The J gene is TRBJ1-1, the V gene TRBV27; D is perhaps TRBD1 (5 bases). The V end was cut by 3 bases, the J end by 4 bases, with 12 bases between. Germline CDR1 is MNHEY and CDR2 is SMNVEV (reference sequence). The CDR3 runs to 14 residues. CDR3 bases: TGTGCCAGCAGTTTGTGGGTGGGGGGCACTGAAGCTTTCTTT. Encoded protein: CASSLWVGGTEAFF.

The chain is built from TRBV5-6 and TRBJ2-5, with TRBD1 matching over 11 bases. The germline V gene has CDR1 SGHDT and CDR2 YYEEEE. V gave up 3 bases and J gave up 5 bases; unmatched junction bases: 6. This CDR3 region has 15 residues. The CDR3 region has the DNA TGTGCCAGCAGCTATTGGACAGGGGGCCGGGAGACCCAGTACTTC. Translated, it gives CASSYWTGGRETQYF.

This rearrangement joins TRBV5-6 to TRBJ1-1; D perhaps matches TRBD1 (6 bases). Trimming pared 5 bases from V and 4 bases from J, leaving 9 bases between. CDR3 length: 12 residues. The germline V gene has CDR1 SGHDT and CDR2 YYEEEE. DNA of the CDR3: TGTGCCAGCAGGTTACAGGGCACTGAAGCTTTCTTT. Translation gives CASRLQGTEAFF. Using reference TRBV5-6 and TRBJ1-1 for the parts outside the CDR3, the full variable domain is DAGVTQSPTHLIKTRGQQVTLRCSPKSGHDTVSWYQQALGQGPQFIFQYYEEEERQRGNFPDRFSGHQFPNYSSELNVNALLLGDSALYLCASRLQGTEAFFGQGTRLTVV.

The chain couples TRBV6-1 to TRBJ1-5, with 12 bases lining up with TRBD1. The CDR3 is 20 amino acids. CDR1 MNHNS and CDR2 SASEGT come from the germline V gene. V lost 3 bases to trimming and J lost 0 bases; unmatched junction nucleotides: 12. The CDR3 sequence is CASSEKGDRGRFYSNQPQHF. The CDR3 region has the DNA TGTGCCAGCAGTGAGAAGGGGGACAGGGGGCGCTTTTATAGCAATCAGCCCCAGCATTTT.

The chain links TRBV11-3 to TRBJ2-7; the D is unclear. V lost 3 bases to trimming and J lost 5 bases, with 14 bases between them. The CDR3 runs 14 residues. Germline CDR1 SGHNT, CDR2 YENEEA. This chain's CDR3 is CASSFGQTPHEQYF. The CDR3 region has the DNA TGTGCCAGCAGCTTTGGGCAAACCCCCCACGAGCAGTACTTC.

The chain recombines TRBV6-4 with TRBJ2-7, with 9 nucleotides matching TRBD2. This CDR3 has 14 residues. Trimming cost V 8 bases and J 2 bases; bases outside gene matches: 7. Germline CDR1 and CDR2: MRHNA and SNTAGT. The CDR3 spells CASSNRLAAYEQYF. CDR3 bases: TGTGCCAGCTCCAATAGACTAGCGGCCTACGAGCAGTACTTC.

This clone was detected only a few times. The CDR3 DNA follows: TGTGCCAGCAGTTTAGGACAGGGAACCGGGGAGCTGTTTTTT. Its protein is CASSLGQGTGELFF. The genes are TRBV28 and TRBJ2-2; 8 bases map to TRBD1. The CDR3 sequence is 14 residues long. Trimming removed 2 bases from V and 5 bases from J; junction bases left unmatched: 1. Germline V gives CDR1 MDHEN, CDR2 SYDVKM.

This clone was seen only a few times. This sequence joins TRBV13 and TRBJ2-2, with 7 bases lining up with TRBD1. The CDR3 is made up of 16 amino acids. With V trimmed by 2 bases and J by 3 bases, 6 bases remained unmatched. The germline gives CDR1 PRHDT, CDR2 FYEKMQ (reference sequence). The CDR3 DNA is TGTGCCAGCAGCTTACTCCGGACAGGATACACCGGGGAGCTGTTTTTT. The encoded protein is CASSLLRTGYTGELFF.

The chain employs TRBV4-3 and TRBJ1-3; D uncertain. CDR1 and CDR2 from the germline V gene are LGHNA and YSLEER. CDR3 length: 17 amino acids. The germline V and J ends were trimmed by 0 bases and 0 bases, with 12 bases remaining between them. CDR3 sequence reads: CASSQEAGLLSGNTIYF. The CDR3, as DNA: TGCGCCAGCAGCCAAGAGGCAGGACTACTCTCTGGAAACACCATATATTTT.

The V and J genes are TRBV5-6 and TRBJ2-1; 13 bases map to TRBD2. The germline V gene encodes CDR1 SGHDT and CDR2 YYEEEE. Trimming took 3 bases from V and 8 from J; bases not matched to a gene: 14. The CDR3 loop spans 18 amino acids. Here the CDR3 DNA reads TGTGCCAGCAGCTCCGGACTAGCGGGAGACAACAGTATCGATGAGCAGTTCTTC. Protein: CASSSGLAGDNSIDEQFF.

This clone turned up a few times. The chain links TRBV19 to TRBJ1-2; D is perhaps TRBD1 (5 bases). The CDR3 spans 11 residues. The germline V and J ends were trimmed by 6 bases and 8 bases, with 10 bases remaining between them. Germline V gives CDR1 LNHDA, CDR2 SQIVND (reference sequence). CDR3: CASRTGFGYTF. CDR3 DNA: TGTGCCAGTAGAACAGGATTCGGCTACACCTTC.

The chain has TRBV11-3 and TRBJ1-2; the match to TRBD1 covers 8 bases. V gave up 5 bases and J gave up 3 bases; unmatched junction bases: 20. The CDR3 has 19 residues. CDR1 SGHNT and CDR2 YENEEA come from the germline V gene. CDR3: CASSPLGQGARVGDYGYTF. The CDR3 DNA sequence: TGTGCCAGCAGCCCGTTGGGGCAGGGGGCGCGAGTAGGGGACTATGGCTACACCTTC.

In this sample, this clone turned up many times. The CDR3 coding sequence is TGCGCCAGCAGCTCAACGGGACAGGGCATAAACGAGCAGTACTTC. Amino acids: CASSSTGQGINEQYF. This chain joins TRBV5-1 and TRBJ2-7; 9 bases are shared with TRBD1. The CDR3 loop spans 15 amino acids. With 3 bases clipped from V and 5 bases from J, the junction kept 9 bases outside the gene matches. Germline V gene data show CDR1 as SGHRS and CDR2 as YFSETQ.

This clone was seen a few times. This chain uses TRBV5-1 with TRBJ1-6; no definite D call. V was cut by 3 bases and J by 5 bases, with 3 bases left in between. The CDR3 totals 12 residues. Germline values: CDR1 SGHRS, CDR2 YFSETQ. The CDR3 nucleotides read TGCGCCAGCAGCTCAGATAATTCACCCCTCCACTTT. Its protein product is CASSSDNSPLHF.

The chain combines TRBV9 with TRBJ2-7; D ambiguous. Germline V CDR1 and CDR2: SGDLS, YYNGEE. The V end was cut by 4 bases, the J end by 0 bases, with 11 bases between. This CDR3 has 14 residues. CDR3 bases: TGTGCCAGCAGCCCGCGTGCGCCCTCCTACGAGCAGTACTTC. Residues: CASSPRAPSYEQYF. Filled out from reference TRBV9 and TRBJ2-7, the complete variable domain reads DSGVTQTPKHLITATGQRVTLRCSPRSGDLSVYWYQQSLDQGLQFLIQYYNGEERAKGNILERFSAQQFPDLHSELNLSSLELGDSALYFCASSPRAPSYEQYFGPGTRLTVT.